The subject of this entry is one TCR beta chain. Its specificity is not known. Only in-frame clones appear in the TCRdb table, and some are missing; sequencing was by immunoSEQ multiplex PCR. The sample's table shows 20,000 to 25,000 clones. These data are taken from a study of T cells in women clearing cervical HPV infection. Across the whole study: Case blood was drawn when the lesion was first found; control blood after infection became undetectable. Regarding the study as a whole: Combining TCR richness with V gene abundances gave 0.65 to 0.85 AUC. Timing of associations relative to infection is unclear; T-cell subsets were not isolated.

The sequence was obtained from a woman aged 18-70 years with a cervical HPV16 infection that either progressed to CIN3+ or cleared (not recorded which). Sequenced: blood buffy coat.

The CDR3 here is CASSPQMVETQYF. The sequenced CDR3 bases are TGCGCCAGCAGCCCCCAGATGGTAGAGACC. The chain is built from TRBV5-1 and TRBJ2-5; the D is unclear. Read data end 3 residues before the CDR3 end; the end is taken from the germline J gene. Germline lookup yields CDR1 SGHRS and CDR2 YFSETQ. The V end lost 4 bases, the J end lost 4 bases, and 11 bases lay between the germline ends. CDR3 size: 13 residues.